Below are 12 T cell receptor beta chains sequenced from a single sample in a study of cytomegalovirus exposure and HLA in healthy donors (dated by TCRdb to between 2016 and 2019). Libraries were constructed by the immunoSEQ multiplex PCR assay. The multiplex PCR relied on a mix of 60 forward primers for TCR Vbeta segments and 13 reverse primers for TCR Jbeta segments. The table comes from immuneACCESS by way of TCRdb, which keeps in-frame sequences with V and J called. Part of the clones is missing from these tables; in studies checked, under half for an unresolved V gene and the rest for unknown reasons. The sample yields about 170,000 clones; roughly 70% were counted once. The ten largest make up 6% to 7.5% of the sample. The sample was PBMCs. The receptor source for this set is a man in his forties in good health and CMV-seropositive.

The J gene is TRBJ2-1, the V gene TRBV19; 8 nucleotides agree with TRBD2. Germline loops: CDR1 LNHDA, CDR2 SQIVND (reference sequence). Germline trimming cut 5 bases from V and 0 bases from J; bases unmatched to any gene: 3. The CDR3 loop spans 15 amino acids. Here the CDR3 DNA reads TGTGCCAGTAGTGCTAGCGGGTACTCCTACAATGAGCAGTTCTTC. This codes for CASSASGYSYNEQFF. Filled out from reference TRBV19 and TRBJ2-1, the complete variable domain reads DGGITQSPKYLFRKEGQNVTLSCEQNLNHDAMYWYRQDPGQGLRLIYYSQIVNDFQKGDIAEGYSVSREKKESFPLTVTSAQKNPTAFYLCASSASGYSYNEQFFGPGTRLTVL.

This clone was detected a few times. The chain links TRBV13 to TRBJ2-5; 11 nucleotides align to TRBD2. The CDR3 loop spans 15 amino acids. Germline CDR1 reads PRHDT; CDR2 reads FYEKMQ (reference sequence). The trim removed 5 bases at V and 6 bases at J, leaving 8 bases unmatched. CDR3 in amino acids: CASSGSGGAGQTQYF. For the CDR3, the DNA is TGTGCCAGCAGCGGTAGCGGGGGGGCCGGTCAGACCCAGTACTTC.

The genes are TRBV23-1 and TRBJ2-1; a possible D gene is TRBD1 (5 bases). Being an ORF, TRBV23-1 has a function that is uncertain. CDR3 length: 15 residues. Trimming left V 4 bases short and J 4 bases short, with 14 bases between. The CDR3 here is CASSLTGPLYNEQFF. CDR3 DNA: TGCGCCAGCAGTCTAACAGGTCCCCTTTACAATGAGCAGTTCTTC.

The chain joins TRBV19 to TRBJ1-5; D remains ambiguous. Trimming cost V 5 bases and J 15 bases, with 17 bases left between them. The CDR3 sequence is 12 residues long. Germline-derived CDR1 and CDR2 are LNHDA and SQIVND (reference sequence). The CDR3 DNA is TGTGCCAGTAGTTTTTCCCCGGGTCGGATGCATTTT. Residues: CASSFSPGRMHF.

This clone occurred once. J is TRBJ2-7 and V is TRBV6-5; TRBD2 agrees at 12 bases. CDR1 and CDR2 (germline): MNHEY, SVGAGI. This CDR3 has 14 amino acids. J lost 7 bases, V lost 10 bases, and 11 bases had no gene match. The chain's CDR3 is CAIPRLAGEEEQYF. As DNA, the CDR3 is TGTGCCATCCCGCGACTAGCGGGGGAAGAAGAGCAGTACTTC.

The V gene is TRBV11-3, the J gene TRBJ1-3; D not certain. Germline CDR1 SGHNT, CDR2 YENEEA. V was cut by 5 bases and J by 4 bases, with 9 bases left in between. The CDR3 is 13 amino acids. This CDR3 reads CASSRGGGNTIYF. The DNA for the CDR3 is TGTGCCAGCAGCCGCGGCGGAGGAAACACCATATATTTT.

This clone was counted once. J is TRBJ2-3 and V is TRBV9; possibly TRBD2 for D (7 bases). Germline CDR1 and CDR2: SGDLS and YYNGEE. The CDR3 is 16 residues long. Between the trimmed V and J ends, which lost 0 bases and 4 bases, there was a span of 15 bases. CDR3 DNA sequence: TGTGCCAGCAGCGTAGTAGGGGGAGGGGATCCAGATACGCAGTATTTT. Its translation is CASSVVGGGDPDTQYF.

This clone was detected a few times. The chain has TRBV7-9 and TRBJ2-3; 8 bases align to TRBD2. The trim removed 5 bases at V and 5 bases at J, leaving 9 bases unmatched. The V gene's germline CDR1 is SEHNR and CDR2 FQNEAQ (reference sequence). The CDR3 extends over 15 amino acids. For the CDR3, the DNA is TGTGCCAGCAGCCCCGTAACGGGGGGGCGAGATACGCAGTATTTT. The encoded protein is CASSPVTGGRDTQYF.

The chain is built from TRBV11-2 and TRBJ1-4, with TRBD1 matching 7 bases. The CDR3 loop spans 15 amino acids. Trimming cost V 4 bases and J 4 bases; bases outside gene matches: 6. CDR1 is SGHAT, CDR2 FQNNGV, per germline. The CDR3 protein is CASSSRDSHNEKLFF. The CDR3 DNA reads TGTGCCAGCAGCTCGAGGGACAGCCATAATGAAAAACTGTTTTTT.

The chain couples TRBV30 to TRBJ2-7, with D hard to call. Germline assignment: CDR1 GTSNPN and CDR2 SVGIG (reference sequence). There are 11 residues in the CDR3. The ends were cut back, 0 bases at V and 7 bases at J, with 7 bases in the middle. This CDR3 reads CAWSVQREQYF. The CDR3 nucleotides read TGTGCCTGGAGTGTACAACGAGAGCAGTACTTC.

CDR3 DNA sequence: TGTGCCAGCAGTTCTCGGGATATCGATGAAAAACTGTTTTTT. It is translated as CASSSRDIDEKLFF. The chain uses TRBV6-6 and TRBJ1-4; D gene uncertain. CDR3 length: 14 amino acids. Germline lookup yields CDR1 MNHNY and CDR2 SVGAGI (reference sequence). The V and J ends lost 4 bases and 6 bases respectively, with 12 bases between them.

The rearrangement joins TRBV29-1 to TRBJ2-7; 9 nucleotides align to TRBD1. Germline V gene lookup returns CDR1 SQVTM and CDR2 ANQGSEA. V shed 4 bases, J shed 6 bases, and the junction held 7 bases outside the gene matches. This CDR3 comprises 13 residues. CDR3 in amino acids: CSVAGQGRGEQYF. CDR3 DNA sequence: TGCAGCGTTGCGGGACAGGGTCGGGGCGAGCAGTACTTC.